This TCR beta chain was captured in a study of blood T cell repertoires in COVID-19. Turning to the study itself: Acute-phase and convalescent COVID-19 samples originated in the United States, Italy and Spain. Nucleic acid was either cDNA or gDNA, and it came from T cells, B-cell-depleted T cells, or PBMCs.

The CDR3 consists of 17 residues. The germline V gene has CDR1 SNHLY and CDR2 FYNNEI. The germline V and J ends were trimmed by 6 bases and 3 bases, with 18 bases remaining between them. Original processing methods: Estimated nucleated cell counts came from reference gene primer amplification. Some clones are missing from TCRdb's copy, which holds only in-frame ones; the method was immunoSEQ multiplex PCR. The DNA gave D and trimming, while V, J and clone size come from that table. The repertoire consists of under 170,000 clones, with approximately 90% occurring once and the leading ten covering 4% to 5%.

The chain links TRBV2 to TRBJ2-6; a possible D gene is TRBD1 (6 bases). Sequences were obtained from peripheral blood. This clonotype was obtained from a woman in her fifties or sixties with active or convalescent COVID-19. The CDR3 nucleotides read TGTGCCAGCAGAGCCGATGGCAGGGGATTTGGGGCCAACGTCCTGACTTTC. Translated: CASRADGRGFGANVLTF.